These 26 T cell receptor beta chains came from one sample sequenced in a study of blood T cell repertoires in COVID-19. Some clones are missing from TCRdb's copy, which holds only in-frame ones; the method was immunoSEQ multiplex PCR. The sample has about 260,000 clones, approximately 87% seen once; the top ten hold under 5.5%. Material for sequencing was peripheral blood. These receptors came from a man between 60 and 75 years old who had recovered from COVID-19.

This clone has more than one count but fewer than ten. The chain uses TRBV18 and TRBJ1-1; D uncertain. This CDR3 region has 12 residues. The V end lost 7 bases, the J end lost 0 bases, and 6 bases lay between the germline ends. Per the germline V gene, CDR1 is KGHSH and CDR2 is LQKENI. The CDR3 nucleotides read TGTGCCAGCTTGCAGTTGAACACTGAAGCTTTCTTT. Amino acid sequence: CASLQLNTEAFF.

The V call is TRBV2, the J call TRBJ2-5, with D possibly matching TRBD1 (6 bases). V lost 0 bases, J lost 1 base, and 9 bases lay in between. CDR3 size: 15 residues. Germline V gene data show CDR1 as SNHLY and CDR2 as FYNNEI. The CDR3 loop is CASSEAGTPQETQYF. CDR3 DNA sequence: TGTGCCAGCAGTGAAGCCGGGACACCCCAAGAGACCCAGTACTTC.

The chain is built from TRBV6-1 and TRBJ1-5; D is perhaps TRBD1 (5 bases). V lost 2 bases and J 6 bases, leaving 8 bases between the germline ends. The CDR3 has 13 amino acids. Germline lookup yields CDR1 MNHNS and CDR2 SASEGT. CDR3 region: CASSELGVQPQHF. The CDR3 region has the DNA TGTGCCAGCAGTGAATTAGGGGTTCAGCCCCAGCATTTT.

This chain uses TRBV30 with TRBJ1-5; TRBD1 agrees at 8 bases. The trim removed 5 bases at V and 7 bases at J, leaving 7 bases unmatched. The CDR3 is 13 residues long. The germline V gene encodes CDR1 GTSNPN and CDR2 SVGIG (reference sequence). DNA of the CDR3: TGTGCCTGGGGGGCAGGGGGCGGACAGCCCCAGCATTTT. It translates to CAWGAGGGQPQHF.

This clone appeared a few times. This chain joins TRBV6-5 and TRBJ2-1, with 13 bases lining up with TRBD2. Germline CDR1 is MNHEY and CDR2 is SVGAGI. The trim removed 6 bases at V and 5 bases at J, leaving 7 bases unmatched. This CDR3 region has 16 residues. The CDR3 sequence: CASSYRTSGRNNEQFF. The CDR3, as DNA: TGTGCCAGCAGCTACCGGACTAGCGGGAGAAACAATGAGCAGTTCTTC.

The chain carries TRBV3-1 (or the pseudogene TRBV3-2) and TRBJ2-1; D uncertain. V was shortened by 2 bases and J by 6 bases, with 5 bases between the two germline ends. Germline CDR1 reads LGHDT; CDR2 reads YNNKEL (reference sequence). This CDR3 spans 12 amino acids. CDR3 in amino acids: CASSQLSNEQFF. The CDR3, as DNA: TGTGCCAGCAGCCAACTTTCCAATGAGCAGTTCTTC.

The chain has TRBV11-1 and TRBJ1-1, with D unresolved. Between the trimmed V and J ends, which lost 3 bases and 1 base, there was a span of 6 bases. Germline loops: CDR1 SGHAT, CDR2 FQDESV (reference sequence). The CDR3 contains 13 residues. The CDR3 is CASSLTRNTEAFF. The CDR3 DNA is TGTGCCAGCAGCTTGACAAGGAACACTGAAGCTTTCTTT.

The CDR3 reads CASSLGGEAFF. CDR3 in DNA: TGTGCCAGCAGCTTGGGAGGGGAAGCTTTCTTT. This chain links TRBV5-6 with TRBJ1-1, with D unclear. Trimming pared 0 bases from V and 8 bases from J, leaving 5 bases between. The CDR3 covers 11 residues. Germline V gives CDR1 SGHDT, CDR2 YYEEEE.

The CDR3 loop reads CASSNTGQGKFYGYTF. The CDR3 region has the DNA TGTGCCAGCAGTAACACGGGACAGGGGAAATTCTATGGCTACACCTTC. The chain employs TRBV2 and TRBJ1-2; 10 bases fit TRBD1. The ends lost 5 bases at V and 4 bases at J; junction bases unmatched: 10. The CDR3 consists of 16 residues. CDR1 is SNHLY, CDR2 FYNNEI, per germline.

The chain is built from TRBV7-2 and TRBJ1-5; TRBD1 aligns across 10 bases. The CDR3 loop spans 15 amino acids. Germline V lookup: CDR1 SGHTA, CDR2 FQGNSA. Unmatched junction bases numbered 5, after V lost 4 bases and J lost 5 bases. Here the CDR3 reads CASSSTGGPDQPQHF. The CDR3 coding sequence is TGTGCCAGCAGCTCGACAGGGGGCCCCGATCAGCCCCAGCATTTT.

The chain has TRBV29-1 and TRBJ2-1; 10 nucleotides match TRBD1. The CDR3 totals 15 residues. V was clipped by 7 bases and J by 0 bases; unmatched bases: 6. Germline CDR1 and CDR2: SQVTM and ANQGSEA. The CDR3 protein is CSARTGGISYNEQFF. The CDR3, as DNA: TGCAGCGCCCGGACAGGGGGTATCTCCTACAATGAGCAGTTCTTC.

The chain couples TRBV9 to TRBJ2-2; TRBD1 aligns across 10 bases. The J segment lost 6 bases and the V segment lost 4 bases, leaving 9 bases of the junction unmatched. The CDR3 length is 16 residues. Germline V gives CDR1 SGDLS, CDR2 YYNGEE. The CDR3 DNA is TGTGCCAGCAGCCCGTCCGGGACAGGGGTCGCCGGGGAGCTGTTTTTT. This translates into CASSPSGTGVAGELFF.

For this clone: The junction shows a germline mismatch at one end, possibly a read error. The chain employs TRBV30 and TRBJ2-1; D might be TRBD1 (6 bases). The CDR3 totals 12 residues. From germline, CDR1 is GTSNPN and CDR2 SVGIG (reference sequence). The CDR3 region has the DNA TGTGCCTGGAGTGTGGGGGCACCCGGGCGGATCTTC. Translated: CAWSVGAPGRIF.

This clone has more than one count but fewer than ten. The chain has TRBV13 and TRBJ2-7; a weak D match, TRBD2 (5 bases). CDR1 and CDR2 from the germline V gene are PRHDT and FYEKMQ (reference sequence). V lost 5 bases to trimming and J lost 4 bases, with 18 bases between them. The CDR3 covers 15 residues. The CDR3 here is CASSTGFGRDYEQYF. Written as DNA, the CDR3 is TGTGCCAGCAGCACGGGGTTCGGTCGTGATTACGAGCAGTACTTC.

The V and J genes are TRBV4-1 and TRBJ2-1; 8 bases line up with TRBD1. The length of the CDR3 is 17 residues. Looked up from germline, CDR1 is MGHRA and CDR2 is YSYEKL. J was trimmed by 1 base and V by 6 bases; bases with no gene match: 11. The CDR3, as DNA: TGCGCCAGCAGTATTCGCCCAACAGGGGGTTCCTACAATGAGCAGTTCTTC. This sequence encodes CASSIRPTGGSYNEQFF.

The table lists this clone with a count of one. The chain has TRBV19 and TRBJ2-7; 9 bases match TRBD2. Germline V gene data show CDR1 as LNHDA and CDR2 as SQIVND (reference sequence). The CDR3 spans 13 residues. The trim removed 6 bases at V and 2 bases at J, leaving 2 bases unmatched. The CDR3 DNA reads as TGTGCCAGTAGCCGGACTAGCGCCTACGAGCAGTACTTC. Translating it yields CASSRTSAYEQYF.

The chain recombines TRBV11-1 with TRBJ1-1, with 7 bases fitting TRBD1. CDR3 length: 15 amino acids. J lost 0 bases, V lost 5 bases, and 6 bases had no gene match. Germline CDR1 is SGHAT and CDR2 is FQDESV (reference sequence). The CDR3 reads CASSPQGVMNTEAFF. DNA of the CDR3: TGTGCCAGCAGCCCCCAGGGGGTGATGAACACTGAAGCTTTCTTT.

This chain joins TRBV5-4 and TRBJ2-3, with D possibly being TRBD1 (6 bases). CDR1 and CDR2 from the germline V gene are SGHNT and YYREEE (reference sequence). This CDR3 comprises 15 residues. V shed 1 base and J shed 2 bases, with 11 bases lying between them. CDR3 in DNA: TGTGCCAGCAGCTTGTGGCAGGGGACCACAGATACGCAGTATTTT. This gives the protein CASSLWQGTTDTQYF.

The chain has TRBV29-1 and TRBJ2-1; a weak D match, TRBD2 (5 bases). The ends were cut back, 5 bases at V and 4 bases at J, with 9 bases in the middle. This CDR3 contains 12 residues. CDR1 is SQVTM and CDR2 is ANQGSEA in the germline V gene. CDR3 sequence: CSVLRDYNEQFF. The CDR3 DNA is TGCAGCGTTTTGAGGGATTACAATGAGCAGTTCTTC.

This chain joins TRBV2 and TRBJ1-1, with 8 bases identical to TRBD1. J was trimmed by 6 bases and V by 7 bases; bases with no gene match: 13. Germline CDR1 SNHLY, CDR2 FYNNEI. The CDR3 length is 15 residues. This chain's CDR3 is CASKPRQGYDAEAFF. The DNA of the CDR3 is TGTGCCAGCAAGCCGAGACAGGGGTATGACGCTGAAGCTTTCTTT.

This clone was observed a single time. The J gene is TRBJ2-5, the V gene TRBV2; the match to TRBD2 covers 10 bases. CDR1 is SNHLY and CDR2 is FYNNEI in the germline V gene. V dropped 7 bases and J dropped 5; count of bases not matched to a gene: 22. This CDR3 is 19 amino acids long. Written as DNA, the CDR3 is TGTGCCAGCAAGCGTCAGGATTTTCAGCGGGAGGGTCGCGGGGAGACCCAGTACTTC. Its protein is CASKRQDFQREGRGETQYF.

Many counts were recorded for this clone. The V call is TRBV10-1, the J call TRBJ2-2; 12 nucleotides line up with TRBD2. The CDR3 has 16 amino acids. V shed 6 bases, J shed 5 bases, and the junction held 7 bases outside the gene matches. Germline V lookup: CDR1 WNHNN, CDR2 SYGVQD (reference sequence). CDR3 DNA: TGCGCCAGCAGCCCGCTCGGGACTAGCGGGACCGGGGAGCTGTTTTTT. Translating it yields CASSPLGTSGTGELFF.

The J gene is TRBJ1-4, the V gene TRBV6-5, with 7 bases matching TRBD1. V lost 3 bases, J lost 7 bases, and 8 bases stayed unmatched. This CDR3 is 15 amino acids long. Germline V gene sequence: CDR1 MNHEY, CDR2 SVGAGI. Here the CDR3 reads CASSYSDRLGEKLFF. CDR3 nucleotide sequence: TGTGCCAGCAGTTATTCGGACAGGCTTGGTGAAAAACTGTTTTTT.

The chain carries TRBV5-1 and TRBJ1-3; maybe TRBD1 (5 bases). There are 16 residues in the CDR3. V lost 0 bases and J 0 bases, leaving 10 bases between the germline ends. Germline V CDR1 and CDR2: SGHRS, YFSETQ. The CDR3 coding sequence is TGCGCCAGCAGCTTGGGTATGGGGGGCTCTGGAAACACCATATATTTT. Amino acid sequence: CASSLGMGGSGNTIYF.

This clone was detected once. This chain connects TRBV6-6 to TRBJ1-6, with D possibly matching TRBD1 (5 bases). V lost 0 bases and J lost 6, with 9 bases in between. The CDR3 extends over 15 amino acids. Looked up from germline, CDR1 is MNHNY and CDR2 is SVGAGI (reference sequence). CDR3 in amino acids: CASSYSGEANSPLHF. The CDR3 DNA sequence: TGTGCCAGCAGTTACTCAGGGGAAGCTAATTCACCCCTCCACTTT.

The chain recombines TRBV27 with TRBJ1-2; D ambiguous. Trimming shortened V by 5 bases and J by 7 bases, and 8 bases separated the two germline ends. Per the germline V gene, CDR1 is MNHEY and CDR2 is SMNVEV (reference sequence). CDR3 length: 11 residues. CDR3 region: CASSGSGGYTF. The CDR3 DNA reads as TGTGCCAGCAGTGGCAGCGGTGGCTACACCTTC.